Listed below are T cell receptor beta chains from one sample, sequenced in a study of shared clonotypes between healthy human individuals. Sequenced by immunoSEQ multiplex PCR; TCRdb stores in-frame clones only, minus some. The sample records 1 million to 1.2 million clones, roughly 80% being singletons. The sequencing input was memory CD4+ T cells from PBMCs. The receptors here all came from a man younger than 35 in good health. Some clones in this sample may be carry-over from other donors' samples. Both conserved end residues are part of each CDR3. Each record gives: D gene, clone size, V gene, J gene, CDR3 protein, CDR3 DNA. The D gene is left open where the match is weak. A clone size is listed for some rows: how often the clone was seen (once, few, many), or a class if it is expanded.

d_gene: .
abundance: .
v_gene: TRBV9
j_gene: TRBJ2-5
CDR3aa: CASSGISGRETQYF
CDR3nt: TGTGCCAGCAGCGGGATTAGCGGCCGAGAGACCCAGTACTTC

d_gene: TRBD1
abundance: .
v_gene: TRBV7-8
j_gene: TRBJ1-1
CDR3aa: CASSHRGAAEAFF
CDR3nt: TGTGCCAGCAGCCACAGGGGGGCGGCTGAAGCTTTCTTT

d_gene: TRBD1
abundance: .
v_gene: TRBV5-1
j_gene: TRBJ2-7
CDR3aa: CASSSATGSSYEQYF
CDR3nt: TGCGCCAGCAGCTCGGCGACAGGGAGCTCCTACGAGCAGTACTTC

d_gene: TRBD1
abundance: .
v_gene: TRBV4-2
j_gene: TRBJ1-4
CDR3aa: CASSQQALGDSNEKLFF
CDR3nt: TGTGCCAGCAGCCAACAAGCGCTGGGGGACAGTAATGAAAAACTGTTTTTT

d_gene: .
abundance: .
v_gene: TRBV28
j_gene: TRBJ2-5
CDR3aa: CASSLKGSWETQYF
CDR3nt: TGTGCCAGCAGTTTAAAGGGGTCGTGGGAGACCCAGTACTTC

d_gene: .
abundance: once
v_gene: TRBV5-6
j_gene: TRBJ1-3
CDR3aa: CASSLLGMSGNTIYF
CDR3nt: TGTGCCAGCAGCTTGCTGGGAATGTCTGGAAACACCATATATTTT

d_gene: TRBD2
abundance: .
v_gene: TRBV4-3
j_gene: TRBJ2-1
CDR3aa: CASSRSSGLAGPRSYNEQFF
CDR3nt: TGCGCCAGCAGCCGGTCGTCGGGACTAGCGGGCCCCAGATCCTACAATGAGCAGTTCTTC

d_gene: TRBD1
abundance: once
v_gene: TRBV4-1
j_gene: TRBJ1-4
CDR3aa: CASSQQTGTAGEKLFF
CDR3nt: TGCGCCAGCAGCCAACAGACCGGGACAGCGGGTGAAAAACTGTTTTTT

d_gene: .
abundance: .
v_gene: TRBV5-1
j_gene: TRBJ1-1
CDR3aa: CASSLEGGNTEAFF
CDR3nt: TGCGCCAGCAGCTTGGAAGGAGGGAACACTGAAGCTTTCTTT

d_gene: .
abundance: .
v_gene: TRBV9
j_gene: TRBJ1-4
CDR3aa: CASSPGSRDEKLFF
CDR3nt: TGTGCCAGCAGCCCCGGCTCGCGGGATGAAAAACTGTTTTTT

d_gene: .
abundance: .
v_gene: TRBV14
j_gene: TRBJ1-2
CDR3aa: CASSQVGGREGYTF
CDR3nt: TGTGCCAGCAGCCAAGTGGGCGGCAGGGAAGGCTACACCTTC

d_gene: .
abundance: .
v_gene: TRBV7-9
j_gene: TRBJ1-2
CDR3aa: CASSLAEGNYGYTF
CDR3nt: TGTGCCAGCAGCTTAGCCGAGGGTAATTATGGCTACACCTTC

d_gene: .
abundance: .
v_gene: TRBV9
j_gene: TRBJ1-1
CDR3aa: CASFLEPSEAFF
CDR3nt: TGTGCCAGCTTCCTAGAACCTTCCGAAGCTTTCTTT

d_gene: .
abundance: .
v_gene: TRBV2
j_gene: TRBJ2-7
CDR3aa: CASFRAPEGEQYF
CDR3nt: TGTGCCAGCTTCCGGGCCCCTGAGGGGGAGCAGTACTTC

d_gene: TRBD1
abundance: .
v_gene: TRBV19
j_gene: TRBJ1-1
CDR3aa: CASSTQGTGQGSTEAFF
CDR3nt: TGTGCCAGTAGTACTCAAGGGACAGGGCAGGGGAGCACTGAAGCTTTCTTT

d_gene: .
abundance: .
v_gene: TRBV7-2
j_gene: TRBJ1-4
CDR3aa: CASSRSPGSTNEKLFF
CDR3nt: TGTGCCAGCAGCCGTTCTCCGGGGTCAACTAATGAAAAACTGTTTTTT

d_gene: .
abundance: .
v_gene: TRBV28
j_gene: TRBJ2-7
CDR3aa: CASSRGGSGYYEQYF
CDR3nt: TGTGCCAGCAGTCGTGGGGGCTCCGGGTATTACGAGCAGTACTTC

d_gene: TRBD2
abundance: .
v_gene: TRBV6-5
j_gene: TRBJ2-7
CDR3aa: CASRFWREGEQYF
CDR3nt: TGTGCCAGCAGGTTCTGGCGGGAGGGCGAGCAGTACTTC

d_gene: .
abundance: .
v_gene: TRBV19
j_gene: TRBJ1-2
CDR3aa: CASTPDGRPYYTF
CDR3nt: TGTGCCAGTACCCCCGATGGACGACCGTACTACACCTTC

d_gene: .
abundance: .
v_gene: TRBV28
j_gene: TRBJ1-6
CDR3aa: CASSLQPLGSPLHF
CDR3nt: TGTGCCAGCAGTTTACAGCCTCTTGGGTCACCCCTCCACTTT

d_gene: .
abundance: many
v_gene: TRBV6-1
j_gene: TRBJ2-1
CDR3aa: CASSDDGINSYNEQFF
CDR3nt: TGTGCCAGCAGTGACGACGGGATTAACTCCTACAATGAGCAGTTCTTC

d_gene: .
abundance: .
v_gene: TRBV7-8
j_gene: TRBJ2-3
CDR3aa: CASSSLSLLVEPIGDTQYF
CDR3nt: TGTGCCAGCAGCTCCCTAAGCCTACTAGTTGAGCCGATTGGAGATACGCAGTATTTT

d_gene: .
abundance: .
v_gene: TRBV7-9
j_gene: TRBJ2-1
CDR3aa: CASTKKPKQGGHNEQFF
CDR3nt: TGTGCCAGCACCAAGAAACCCAAGCAGGGGGGTCACAATGAGCAGTTCTTC

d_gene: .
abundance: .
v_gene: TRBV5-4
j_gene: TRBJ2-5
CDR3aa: CASSQGPPRGQETQYF
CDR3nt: TGTGCCAGCAGCCAGGGACCCCCCCGGGGTCAAGAGACCCAGTACTTC

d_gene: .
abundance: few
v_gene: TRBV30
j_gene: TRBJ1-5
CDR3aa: CAWSHSRTFNSNQPQHF
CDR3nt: TGTGCCTGGAGTCACTCCCGAACGTTCAATAGCAATCAGCCCCAGCATTTT

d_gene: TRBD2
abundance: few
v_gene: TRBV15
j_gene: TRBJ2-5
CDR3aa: CATSSPRGGRAPGETQYF
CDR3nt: TGTGCCACCAGCAGCCCTAGGGGCGGGAGGGCCCCGGGAGAGACCCAGTACTTC

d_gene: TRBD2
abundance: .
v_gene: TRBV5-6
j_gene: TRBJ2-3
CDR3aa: CASSFSGSRDTQYF
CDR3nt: TGTGCCAGCAGCTTCAGCGGGAGCCGAGATACGCAGTATTTT

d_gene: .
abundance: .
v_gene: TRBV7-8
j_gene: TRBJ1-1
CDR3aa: CASSPRWADANTEAFF
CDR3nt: TGTGCCAGCAGCCCCCGGTGGGCGGACGCAAACACTGAAGCTTTCTTT

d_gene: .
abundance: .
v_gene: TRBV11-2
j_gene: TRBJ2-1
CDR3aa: CASSLDRGDEQFF
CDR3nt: TGTGCCAGCAGCTTAGATCGCGGGGATGAGCAGTTCTTC

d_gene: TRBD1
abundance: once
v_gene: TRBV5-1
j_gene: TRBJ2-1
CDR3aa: CASSLIPGQGYNEQFF
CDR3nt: TGCGCCAGCAGCTTGATCCCGGGACAGGGGTACAATGAGCAGTTCTTC

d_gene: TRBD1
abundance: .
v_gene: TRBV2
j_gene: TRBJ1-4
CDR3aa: CASSDLTGSNEKLFF
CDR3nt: TGTGCCAGCAGTGATTTGACAGGGAGTAATGAAAAACTGTTTTTT

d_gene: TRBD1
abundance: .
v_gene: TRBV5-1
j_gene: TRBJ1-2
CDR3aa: CASSLLTGPGGYTF
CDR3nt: TGCGCCAGCAGCTTATTGACAGGGCCGGGAGGCTACACCTTC

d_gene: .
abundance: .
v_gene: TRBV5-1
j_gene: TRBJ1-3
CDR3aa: CASSTDGSGNTIYF
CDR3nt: TGCGCCAGCAGCACGGACGGCTCTGGAAACACCATATATTTT

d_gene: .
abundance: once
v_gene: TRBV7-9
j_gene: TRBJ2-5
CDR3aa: CASSPQETQYF
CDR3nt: TGTGCCAGCAGCCCACAAGAGACCCAGTACTTC

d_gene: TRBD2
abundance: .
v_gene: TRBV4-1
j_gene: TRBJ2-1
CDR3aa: CASSPGLARKIYNEQFF
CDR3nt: TGCGCCAGCAGCCCGGGACTAGCCCGCAAAATTTACAATGAGCAGTTCTTC

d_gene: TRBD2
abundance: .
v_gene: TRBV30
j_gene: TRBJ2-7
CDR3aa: CAWSVVGGPQRQYF
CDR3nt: TGTGCCTGGAGTGTAGTGGGAGGGCCTCAACGGCAGTACTTC

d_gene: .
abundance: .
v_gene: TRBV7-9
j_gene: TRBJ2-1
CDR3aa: CASSLARTLYNEQFF
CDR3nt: TGTGCCAGCAGCTTAGCCCGGACCTTATACAATGAGCAGTTCTTC

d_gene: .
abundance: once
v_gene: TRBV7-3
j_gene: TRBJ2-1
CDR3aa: CASSPGLSGYNEQFF
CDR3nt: TGTGCCAGCAGCCCGGGACTTTCCGGCTACAATGAGCAGTTCTTC

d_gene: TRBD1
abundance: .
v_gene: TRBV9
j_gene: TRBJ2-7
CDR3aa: CASSVEGTGAYEQYF
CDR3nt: TGTGCCAGCAGCGTAGAGGGGACAGGGGCCTACGAGCAGTACTTC

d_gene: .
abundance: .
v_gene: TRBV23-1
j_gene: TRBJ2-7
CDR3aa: CASGPNRVAYEQYF
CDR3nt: TGCGCCAGCGGACCAAACAGGGTAGCCTACGAGCAGTACTTC

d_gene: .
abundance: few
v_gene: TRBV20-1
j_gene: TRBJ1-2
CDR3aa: CSAETHYGYTF
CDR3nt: TGCAGTGCCGAGACACACTATGGCTACACCTTC

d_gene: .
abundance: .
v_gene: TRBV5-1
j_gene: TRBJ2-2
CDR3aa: CASSLTGYTGELFF
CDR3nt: TGCGCCAGCAGCTTGACAGGTTACACCGGGGAGCTGTTTTTT

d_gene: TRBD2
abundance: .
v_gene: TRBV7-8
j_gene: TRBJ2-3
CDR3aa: CASSFGSTSGATDTQYF
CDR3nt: TGTGCCAGCAGCTTTGGCTCGACTAGCGGGGCCACAGATACGCAGTATTTT

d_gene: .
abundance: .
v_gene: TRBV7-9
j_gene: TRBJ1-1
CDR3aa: CASSPRSAGDSEAFF
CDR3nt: TGTGCCAGCAGCCCTCGCTCGGCGGGGGATTCTGAAGCTTTCTTT

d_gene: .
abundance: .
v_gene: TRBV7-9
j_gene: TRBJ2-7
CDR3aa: CASSLGQNSEQYF
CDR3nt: TGTGCCAGCAGCTTAGGGCAGAACAGCGAGCAGTACTTC

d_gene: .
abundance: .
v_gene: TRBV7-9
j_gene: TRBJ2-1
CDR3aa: CASSLGPAYEQFF
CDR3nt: TGTGCCAGCAGCTTAGGACCGGCCTATGAGCAGTTCTTC

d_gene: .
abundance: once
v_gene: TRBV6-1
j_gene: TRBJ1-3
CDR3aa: CASSGPNGIGNTIYF
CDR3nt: TGTGCCAGCAGTGGCCCTAACGGGATTGGAAACACCATATATTTT

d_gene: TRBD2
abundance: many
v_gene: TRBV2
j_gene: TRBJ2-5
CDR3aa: CASSGTSGAQETQYF
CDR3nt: TGTGCCAGCAGTGGGACTAGCGGGGCCCAAGAGACCCAGTACTTC

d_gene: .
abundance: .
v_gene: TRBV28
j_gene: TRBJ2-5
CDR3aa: CASSFGGRSQETQYF
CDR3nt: TGTGCCAGCAGCTTCGGGGGACGGAGCCAAGAGACCCAGTACTTC

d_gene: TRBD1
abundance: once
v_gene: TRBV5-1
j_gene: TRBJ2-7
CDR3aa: CASSREVQGARYEQYF
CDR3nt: TGCGCCAGCAGCCGCGAGGTGCAGGGGGCGCGGTACGAGCAGTACTTC

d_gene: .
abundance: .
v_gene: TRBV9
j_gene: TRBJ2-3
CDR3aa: CASSGRRVAPDTQYF
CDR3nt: TGTGCCAGCAGCGGGCGGAGAGTCGCTCCAGATACGCAGTATTTT

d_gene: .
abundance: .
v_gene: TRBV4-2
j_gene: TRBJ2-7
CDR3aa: CASSQYSGLSYEQYF
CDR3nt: TGTGCCAGCAGCCAATATTCGGGGTTGTCCTACGAGCAGTACTTC

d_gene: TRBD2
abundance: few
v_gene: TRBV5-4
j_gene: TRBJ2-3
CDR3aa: CASSPRTSGSTDTQYF
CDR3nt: TGTGCCAGCAGCCCCAGGACTAGCGGGAGCACAGATACGCAGTATTTT